This passage covers 31 T cell receptor beta chains from one sample sequenced in a study of coeliac disease. Broader study findings: In active celiac disease, intraepithelial and lamina propria TRB and TRG repertoires were less clonal than controls.

Antigens of these TCRs are unknown. Clones were sequenced by immunoSEQ multiplex PCR, and TCRdb holds only the in-frame ones, with some missing. The table records 2,500 to 3,000 clones, less than 55% of them present only once. Sequencing was carried out using intraepithelial lymphocytes from the gut. The receptors originated from a middle-aged man with active celiac disease.

In its sample, this clone was seen a few times. The chain carries TRBV11-2 and TRBJ2-7; TRBD1 matches at 10 bases. The length of the CDR3 is 16 residues. The germline V gene has CDR1 SGHAT and CDR2 FQNNGV. With 2 bases clipped from V and 6 bases from J, the junction kept 10 bases outside the gene matches. CDR3 DNA sequence: TGTGCCAGCAGCTTATGGACCGGGACAGGGGTCTCCGAGCAGTACTTC. It codes for CASSLWTGTGVSEQYF.

By its share, this clone is medium-sized. The chain recombines TRBV2 with TRBJ2-1, with D unresolved. Germline CDR1 and CDR2: SNHLY and FYNNEI. The V end was cut by 7 bases, the J end by 3 bases, with 10 bases between. The CDR3 covers 13 residues. The CDR3 bases are TGTGCCAGCACCCAAACTGACTACAATGAGCAGTTCTTC. Protein sequence: CASTQTDYNEQFF.

CDR3 in amino acids: CASSAGVDRVSGYTF. In DNA form, the CDR3 reads TGTGCCAGCAGCGCAGGGGTCGACAGGGTCAGCGGCTACACCTTC. V and J are TRBV9 and TRBJ1-2; the match to TRBD1 covers 7 bases. V was clipped by 3 bases and J by 8 bases; unmatched bases: 13. Germline lookup yields CDR1 SGDLS and CDR2 YYNGEE. This CDR3 is built from 15 residues.

This chain links TRBV27 with TRBJ1-2, with a weak D call TRBD1 (6 bases). The CDR3 contains 13 residues. Germline V CDR1 and CDR2: MNHEY, SMNVEV (reference sequence). V gave up 2 bases and J gave up 4 bases, with 8 bases separating them. CDR3 sequence reads: CASSLAGAYGYTF. CDR3 DNA: TGTGCCAGCAGTTTAGCGGGGGCCTATGGCTACACCTTC.

V gene TRBV5-1 combines with J gene TRBJ2-1; 11 bases are shared with TRBD2. J lost 2 bases, V lost 4 bases, and 5 bases had no gene match. Germline V gives CDR1 SGHRS, CDR2 YFSETQ. The CDR3 totals 16 residues. CDR3 region: CASSLTSGAAYNEQFF. CDR3 bases: TGCGCCAGCAGCCTGACTAGCGGGGCGGCCTACAATGAGCAGTTCTTC.

This chain joins TRBV7-9 and TRBJ2-1; D is uncertain. Germline V gene lookup returns CDR1 SEHNR and CDR2 FQNEAQ (reference sequence). The CDR3 runs 13 residues. Trimming took off 4 bases at V and 3 bases at J, with 7 bases between the two ends. The CDR3 DNA is TGTGCCAGCAGCTCCATCCACTACAATGAGCAGTTCTTC. Protein product: CASSSIHYNEQFF.

This clone counts as medium-sized. The V call is TRBV7-8, the J call TRBJ2-5, with TRBD1 matching over 10 bases. The CDR3 runs to 17 residues. V trimming: 0 bases; J trimming: 3 bases; junction bases outside the gene matches: 7. Germline V gene sequence: CDR1 SGHVS, CDR2 FQNEAQ. CDR3: CASSLAGQGMEKETQYF. CDR3 sequence (DNA): TGTGCCAGCAGCTTAGCGGGACAGGGGATGGAGAAAGAGACCCAGTACTTC.

CDR3 DNA sequence: TGTGCCAGCAGCGTAGGAATTGAGTTTGAGCAGTTCTTC. Encoded protein: CASSVGIEFEQFF. The V and J genes are TRBV9 and TRBJ2-1; no definite D call. V lost 0 bases and J 9 bases, leaving 10 bases between the germline ends. Per germline, CDR1 SGDLS and CDR2 YYNGEE. This CDR3 has 13 residues.

The chain links TRBV5-6 to TRBJ2-1; TRBD1 aligns across 7 bases. V lost 5 bases, J lost 3 bases, and 5 bases stayed unmatched. The CDR3 is 14 residues long. Per germline, CDR1 SGHDT and CDR2 YYEEEE. The CDR3, as DNA: TGTGCCAGCAGATATGACAGGGACTACAATGAGCAGTTCTTC. It encodes CASRYDRDYNEQFF.

This clone is medium-sized. The V and J genes are TRBV29-1 and TRBJ1-6; D remains ambiguous. V shed 7 bases and J shed 6 bases, with 13 bases lying between them. The CDR3 is 13 amino acids. The V gene's germline CDR1 is SQVTM and CDR2 ANQGSEA. Here the CDR3 DNA reads TGCAGCGCCTCCGGGGAAGGTAATTCACCCCTCCACTTT. It specifies CSASGEGNSPLHF.

This chain links TRBV11-2 with TRBJ2-1; 7 bases align to TRBD1. The CDR3 has 13 amino acids. CDR1 is SGHAT, CDR2 FQNNGV, per germline. J was trimmed by 2 bases and V by 11 bases; bases with no gene match: 6. CDR3 sequence: CAVSGGTYNEQFF. CDR3 bases: TGTGCCGTATCAGGGGGAACCTACAATGAGCAGTTCTTC.

This rearrangement joins TRBV29-1 to TRBJ2-3; D uncertain. Trimming stripped 4 bases from V and 1 base from J, with 12 bases between. This CDR3 has 14 residues. CDR1 is SQVTM and CDR2 is ANQGSEA in the germline V gene. CDR3 in DNA: TGCAGCGTTGGTCTAGTCATGGGCACAGATACGCAGTATTTT. This translates into CSVGLVMGTDTQYF.

The chain employs TRBV2 and TRBJ1-2, with a weak D call TRBD1 (5 bases). The CDR3 loop spans 13 amino acids. V was cut by 7 bases and J by 8 bases, with 17 bases left in between. CDR1 and CDR2 from the germline V gene are SNHLY and FYNNEI. CDR3 in DNA: TGTGCCAGCACCCCCAGGGTCCTGGGGGGCTACACCTTC. Translated, it gives CASTPRVLGGYTF.

The chain recombines TRBV19 with TRBJ1-3; unclear D gene. CDR1 and CDR2 (germline): LNHDA, SQIVND (reference sequence). The CDR3 is 13 residues long. The V and J ends lost 5 bases and 4 bases respectively, with 9 bases between them. The CDR3 loop reads CASSLARGNTIYF. The CDR3 DNA is TGTGCCAGTAGTTTAGCGCGAGGAAACACCATATATTTT.

This clone is large in the sample. The rearrangement links TRBV12-5 to TRBJ1-5; D is perhaps TRBD1 (5 bases). Trimming removed 0 bases at V and 7 bases at J, with 13 bases between. The CDR3 length is 15 residues. Germline assignment: CDR1 LGHNT and CDR2 FRNRAP. The chain's CDR3 is CASGLVGGTRQPQHF. The CDR3 coding sequence is TGTGCTAGTGGTTTGGTGGGCGGGACGAGGCAGCCCCAGCATTTT.

The genes are TRBV19 and TRBJ2-2; TRBD2 matches 8 bases. The CDR3 is made up of 16 amino acids. Germline V gene data show CDR1 as LNHDA and CDR2 as SQIVND (reference sequence). With 6 bases clipped from V and 5 bases from J, the junction kept 11 bases outside the gene matches. The CDR3 spells CASRRPGTRLTGELFF. The DNA of the CDR3 is TGTGCCAGTAGGCGACCCGGGACTAGGCTGACCGGGGAGCTGTTTTTT.

This rearrangement joins TRBV9 to TRBJ2-1; possible D gene TRBD1, 6 bases. The ends were cut back, 0 bases at V and 6 bases at J, with 7 bases in the middle. This CDR3 has 13 residues. Germline CDR1 reads SGDLS; CDR2 reads YYNGEE. CDR3 sequence (DNA): TGTGCCAGCAGCGTAGCCAGGGGCAATGAGCAGTTCTTC. It encodes CASSVARGNEQFF.

The V and J genes are TRBV7-9 and TRBJ2-1, with TRBD1 matching over 7 bases. This CDR3 contains 16 residues. CDR1 is SEHNR, CDR2 FQNEAQ, per germline (reference sequence). V lost 5 bases and J lost 7; bases outside the gene matches: 14. The CDR3 sequence: CASSLQTGATVNEQFF. The CDR3, as DNA: TGTGCCAGCAGCCTTCAAACAGGGGCGACAGTAAATGAGCAGTTCTTC.

The genes are TRBV6-1 and TRBJ2-3; D uncertain. Trimming pared 1 base from V and 2 bases from J, leaving 7 bases between. The germline V gene encodes CDR1 MNHNS and CDR2 SASEGT. The CDR3 runs to 14 residues. CDR3 sequence reads: CASSEVSHTDTQYF. Written as DNA, the CDR3 is TGTGCCAGCAGTGAAGTGTCCCACACAGATACGCAGTATTTT.

This clone is labeled as large. This rearrangement joins TRBV6-1 to TRBJ2-7, with D uncertain. V dropped 3 bases and J dropped 3 bases, with 9 bases sitting between them. Germline V gives CDR1 MNHNS, CDR2 SASEGT. The CDR3 spans 13 residues. CDR3 amino acids: CASSDFGYYEQYF. The CDR3 nucleotides read TGTGCCAGCAGTGATTTCGGGTACTACGAGCAGTACTTC.

This chain uses TRBV19 with TRBJ1-6, with unresolved D. CDR1 LNHDA and CDR2 SQIVND come from the germline V gene (reference sequence). Trimming left V 0 bases short and J 7 bases short, with 10 bases between. This CDR3 contains 15 residues. The CDR3 region is CASSIDEGDNSPLHF. CDR3 sequence (DNA): TGTGCCAGTAGTATAGACGAGGGTGACAATTCACCCCTCCACTTT. Supplemented by reference TRBV19 and TRBJ1-6, the full variable domain reads DGGITQSPKYLFRKEGQNVTLSCEQNLNHDAMYWYRQDPGQGLRLIYYSQIVNDFQKGDIAEGYSVSREKKESFPLTVTSAQKNPTAFYLCASSIDEGDNSPLHFGNGTRLTVT.

The rearrangement uses TRBV19 and TRBJ1-2, with a tentative D call TRBD1 (6 bases). The CDR3 runs to 15 residues. The V and J ends lost 1 base and 6 bases respectively, with 15 bases between them. Germline lookup yields CDR1 LNHDA and CDR2 SQIVND (reference sequence). The CDR3 DNA reads TGTGCCAGTAGTATAGTAGCCTCCAGGGGTAATGGCTACACCTTC. It encodes CASSIVASRGNGYTF.

Only a few counts were recorded for this clone. This chain joins TRBV6-6 and TRBJ2-5, with a weak D call TRBD2 (6 bases). V lost 5 bases to trimming and J lost 3 bases, with 16 bases between them. Per germline, CDR1 MNHNY and CDR2 SVGAGI (reference sequence). The CDR3 consists of 15 residues. CDR3 loop: CASSPRRGGEETQYF. The CDR3, as DNA: TGTGCCAGCAGTCCCCGGAGGGGAGGAGAAGAGACCCAGTACTTC.

The chain carries TRBV18 and TRBJ1-3; TRBD1 is a possible D gene (6 bases). Germline CDR1 and CDR2: KGHSH and LQKENI. The germline V and J ends were trimmed by 6 bases and 4 bases, with 13 bases remaining between them. The CDR3 loop spans 14 amino acids. The CDR3 reads CASSQGGPGNTIYF. CDR3 nucleotide sequence: TGTGCCAGCTCTCAAGGGGGTCCCGGAAACACCATATATTTT.

This clone was detected a few times. The chain has TRBV7-8 and TRBJ2-3, with no clear D. The germline V and J ends were trimmed by 5 bases and 0 bases, with 15 bases remaining between them. The CDR3 covers 16 residues. Germline lookup yields CDR1 SGHVS and CDR2 FQNEAQ. DNA of the CDR3: TGTGCCAGCAGCCATACGATTGCGTCTAGCACAGATACGCAGTATTTT. Amino acid sequence: CASSHTIASSTDTQYF.

The CDR3 nucleotides are TGTGCCAGTAGTATATCCCCCGGTCAGCCCCAGCATTTT. Its translation is CASSISPGQPQHF. The chain is built from TRBV19 and TRBJ1-5; the D is unclear. The germline CDR1 and CDR2 sequences are LNHDA and SQIVND (reference sequence). The CDR3 contains 13 residues. Trimming took 2 bases from V and 6 from J, leaving 8 bases between them. The whole variable domain, filled in from reference TRBV19 and TRBJ1-5, reads DGGITQSPKYLFRKEGQNVTLSCEQNLNHDAMYWYRQDPGQGLRLIYYSQIVNDFQKGDIAEGYSVSREKKESFPLTVTSAQKNPTAFYLCASSISPGQPQHFGDGTRLSIL.

This clone has more than one count but fewer than ten. V and J are TRBV30 and TRBJ2-7; 8 nucleotides agree with TRBD2. V lost 1 base, J lost 2 bases, and 4 bases stayed unmatched. The CDR3 length is 14 residues. Germline V gives CDR1 GTSNPN, CDR2 SVGIG (reference sequence). The CDR3: CAWSASGGTYEQYF. CDR3 nucleotide sequence: TGTGCCTGGAGTGCCAGCGGGGGAACCTACGAGCAGTACTTC.

The chain recombines TRBV27 with TRBJ2-2, with 10 bases that match TRBD1. V was clipped by 6 bases and J by 6 bases; unmatched bases: 4. This CDR3 contains 14 residues. Per the germline V gene, CDR1 is MNHEY and CDR2 is SMNVEV (reference sequence). The DNA for the CDR3 is TGTGCCAGCAGGACAGGGGGCGACGCCGGGGAGCTGTTTTTT. It is translated as CASRTGGDAGELFF.

The rearrangement links TRBV27 to TRBJ2-7; the match to TRBD1 covers 8 bases. Per the germline V gene, CDR1 is MNHEY and CDR2 is SMNVEV (reference sequence). CDR3 length: 14 residues. With V trimmed by 2 bases and J by 7 bases, 7 bases remained unmatched. The CDR3 spells CASSLGQGIWEQYF. As DNA, the CDR3 is TGTGCCAGCAGTTTAGGACAGGGAATATGGGAGCAGTACTTC.

The gene calls are TRBV29-1 and TRBJ2-6; 7 bases agree with TRBD1. From germline, CDR1 is SQVTM and CDR2 ANQGSEA. The J segment lost 0 bases and the V segment lost 6 bases, leaving 11 bases of the junction unmatched. The CDR3 consists of 17 residues. The CDR3 protein is CSVIMDRFYSGANVLTF. CDR3 in DNA: TGCAGCGTAATAATGGACAGGTTCTACTCTGGGGCCAACGTCCTGACTTTC.

This clone is classed as medium-sized. V and J are TRBV25-1 and TRBJ2-2; D might be TRBD2 (6 bases). V shed 4 bases and J shed 4 bases, with 7 bases lying between them. CDR3 length equals 13 residues. The germline V gene encodes CDR1 MGHDK and CDR2 SYGVNS. This chain's CDR3 is CASSGGVTGELFF. The CDR3 DNA reads TGTGCCAGCAGTGGGGGGGTCACCGGGGAGCTGTTTTTT.